The rows below give T cell receptor beta chains drawn from one sample of a study of blood T cell repertoires in COVID-19. Generated by immunoSEQ multiplex PCR, the TCRdb table keeps only in-frame clones and is missing some. The profile covers some 200,000 clones, with around 81% appearing a single time and 2.3% taken by the ten largest. Sequencing used peripheral blood. These receptors originate from a woman aged 60-75 years with acute or convalescent COVID-19. Both conserved end residues are part of each CDR3. D genes are given only for firm matches. Clone size is given for some rows only: seen once, a few or many times, or a class if the clone is expanded.

TRBV5-1	TRBD2	NA	TRBJ2-2	17	CASSDVSGGIGTGELFF	TGCGCCAGCAGCGATGTTAGCGGGGGGATAGGCACCGGGGAGCTGTTTTTT
TRBV5-1	TRBD1	NA	TRBJ2-2	15	CASSSTGETTGELFF	TGCGCCAGCAGTTCGACAGGGGAGACCACCGGGGAGCTGTTTTTT
TRBV25-1	NA	NA	TRBJ1-1	15	CASSTSVVFGTEAFF	TGTGCCAGCAGTACTAGTGTGGTTTTCGGCACTGAAGCTTTCTTT
TRBV5-4	NA	once	TRBJ1-3	15	CASSLGAGSGNTIYF	TGTGCCAGCAGCTTGGGCGCAGGGTCTGGAAACACCATATATTTT
TRBV5-1	NA	NA	TRBJ1-2	13	CASSLSDNYGYTF	TGCGCCAGCAGCTTATCAGATAACTATGGCTACACCTTC
TRBV19	NA	once	TRBJ2-3	15	CASSMKDRWTDTQYF	TGTGCCAGTAGTATGAAAGACAGGTGGACAGATACGCAGTATTTT
TRBV5-1	NA	NA	TRBJ2-7	12	CASSSNPYEQYF	TGCGCCAGCAGCTCCAATCCCTACGAGCAGTACTTC
TRBV10-3	TRBD1	NA	TRBJ1-1	15	CAISGYRGRQAEAFF	TGTGCCATCAGTGGGTACAGGGGCCGACAAGCTGAAGCTTTCTTT
TRBV6-5	NA	NA	TRBJ1-2	14	CASRFAGPNYGYTF	TGTGCCAGCCGGTTCGCAGGGCCGAACTATGGCTACACCTTC
TRBV7-9	NA	NA	TRBJ1-2	13	CASSFDSAYGYTF	TGTGCCAGCAGCTTTGACAGCGCGTATGGCTACACCTTC
TRBV11-2	NA	NA	TRBJ2-7	15	CASSLSDRLLYEQYF	TGTGCCAGCAGCTTGAGCGACAGACTTCTCTACGAGCAGTACTTC
TRBV5-6	TRBD2	NA	TRBJ2-1	14	CASSSKHGLAGQFF	TGTGCCAGCAGCTCCAAACACGGACTAGCGGGGCAGTTCTTC
TRBV7-2	NA	NA	TRBJ2-7	13	CASSPPNRDEQYF	TGTGCCAGCAGCCCACCGAACAGGGACGAGCAGTACTTC
TRBV27	TRBD2	NA	TRBJ2-3	14	CASRVSGSTDTQYF	TGTGCCAGCAGGGTTAGCGGGAGCACAGATACGCAGTATTTT
TRBV12-3/TRBV12-4	TRBD1	once	TRBJ2-7	12	CASRQGSYEQYF	TGTGCCAGCCGACAGGGTTCCTACGAGCAGTACTTC
TRBV19	NA	once	TRBJ1-5	14	CASSTGGSNQPQHF	TGTGCCAGTAGTACGGGAGGGAGCAATCAGCCCCAGCATTTT
TRBV12-3/TRBV12-4	NA	NA	TRBJ1-5	13	CASKNGGAQPQHF	TGTGCCAGCAAGAATGGCGGGGCTCAGCCCCAGCATTTT
TRBV5-1	TRBD1	NA	TRBJ1-2	17	CASSLAGTGGSRGGYTF	TGCGCCAGCAGCTTGGCGGGGACAGGGGGTTCCCGCGGTGGCTACACCTTC
TRBV5-4	NA	NA	TRBJ1-2	14	CASSPEPDLYGYTF	TGTGCCAGCAGCCCGGAGCCCGATCTCTATGGCTACACCTTC
TRBV19	NA	NA	TRBJ1-2	16	CASSLGRGGIDYGYTF	TGTGCCAGTAGCCTAGGGAGAGGCGGCATCGACTATGGCTACACCTTC
TRBV27	NA	once	TRBJ1-6	12	CASSNRDSPLHF	TGTGCCAGCAGTAACAGGGATTCACCCCTCCACTTT
TRBV7-9	TRBD1	NA	TRBJ1-2	13	CASSQTGTYGYTF	TGTGCCAGCAGTCAGACAGGGACCTATGGCTACACCTTC
TRBV9	NA	NA	TRBJ1-6	15	CASSPSGGTNSPLHF	TGTGCCAGCAGCCCGTCCGGCGGCACTAATTCACCCCTCCACTTT
TRBV18	NA	NA	TRBJ1-2	13	CASSPGEGYGYTF	TGTGCCAGCTCACCTGGGGAGGGATATGGCTACACCTTC
TRBV19	NA	NA	TRBJ1-4	15	CASKAPARGAEKLFF	TGTGCCAGTAAAGCTCCGGCCAGGGGAGCTGAAAAACTGTTTTTT
TRBV6-2/TRBV6-3	NA	once	TRBJ2-7	11	CASSVGGEQYF	TGTGCCAGCAGTGTCGGAGGCGAGCAGTACTTC
TRBV13	NA	NA	TRBJ1-4	15	CASSANRDPNEKLFF	TGTGCCAGCAGCGCCAACAGGGATCCAAATGAAAAACTGTTTTTT
TRBV7-8	NA	once	TRBJ1-4	14	CASSSHPNNEKLFF	TGTGCCAGCAGCTCACACCCCAATAATGAAAAACTGTTTTTT
TRBV30	NA	NA	TRBJ1-5	14	CAWGLGGLAQPQHF	TGTGCCTGGGGACTTGGCGGGTTGGCTCAGCCCCAGCATTTT
TRBV7-2	NA	NA	TRBJ1-2	11	CASSLAAGYTF	TGTGCCAGCAGCTTGGCCGCTGGCTACACCTTC
TRBV3-1/TRBV3-2	NA	NA	TRBJ1-4	16	CASSQAGSRGGEKLFF	TGTGCCAGCAGCCAAGCCGGCTCCCGGGGTGGTGAAAAACTGTTTTTT
TRBV19	TRBD2	NA	TRBJ2-3	18	CASSIVVPSGGRTDTQYF	TGTGCCAGTAGTATAGTGGTTCCTAGCGGGGGCCGCACAGATACGCAGTATTTT
TRBV6-6	TRBD1	NA	TRBJ1-2	16	CASSYPGTGETYGYTF	TGTGCCAGCAGTTACCCTGGGACAGGGGAGACCTATGGCTACACCTTC
TRBV6-5	TRBD1	NA	TRBJ2-7	15	CASSRAGTGVYEQYF	TGTGCCAGCAGCCGAGCAGGGACAGGGGTCTACGAGCAGTACTTC
TRBV10-2	NA	NA	TRBJ2-1	14	CASSESTKYNEQFF	TGCGCCAGCAGTGAGTCTACTAAATACAATGAGCAGTTCTTC
TRBV6-6	TRBD2	NA	TRBJ2-3	15	CASSLSGGSTDTQYF	TGTGCCAGCAGTCTTAGCGGGGGGAGCACAGATACGCAGTATTTT
TRBV7-8	TRBD1	NA	TRBJ2-7	15	CASRDPGQGLHEQYF	TGTGCCAGCAGGGACCCGGGACAGGGGCTCCACGAGCAGTACTTC
TRBV14	NA	NA	TRBJ1-1	15	CASSEWGGSYAEAFF	TGTGCCAGCAGCGAATGGGGGGGAAGTTACGCTGAAGCTTTCTTT
TRBV28	NA	NA	TRBJ2-2	15	CASRLQGTNTGELFF	TGTGCCAGCAGATTACAGGGTACCAACACCGGGGAGCTGTTTTTT
TRBV29-1	NA	NA	TRBJ2-3	9	CSVGSTQYF	TGCAGCGTCGGGAGTACGCAGTATTTT
TRBV12-5	NA	NA	TRBJ2-1	14	CASGRPQGTGEQFF	TGTGCTAGTGGAAGACCACAGGGCACGGGTGAGCAGTTCTTC
TRBV5-1	NA	once	TRBJ1-1	16	CASSLGHTGFDTEAFF	TGCGCCAGCAGCTTGGGCCATACAGGGTTCGACACTGAAGCTTTCTTT
TRBV21-1	NA	NA	TRBJ2-1	16	CASSKAPGGGANEQFF	TGTGCCAGCAGCAAAGCGCCGGGCGGGGGGGCCAATGAGCAGTTCTTC
TRBV7-2	TRBD1	NA	TRBJ2-7	14	CASSKDRAPGEQYF	TGTGCCAGCAGCAAAGACAGGGCCCCGGGGGAGCAGTACTTC
TRBV28	NA	NA	TRBJ2-7	14	CASSLVTLPYEQYF	TGTGCCAGCAGTTTGGTTACTCTCCCCTACGAGCAGTACTTC
TRBV4-3	TRBD2	NA	TRBJ2-3	15	CASSQGRGGLDTQYF	TGCGCCAGCAGCCAAGGCCGGGGGGGTTTAGATACGCAGTATTTT
TRBV7-9	TRBD1	NA	TRBJ1-6	16	CASSLGTGRRDSPLHF	TGTGCCAGCAGCTTAGGGACAGGGCGTAGGGATTCACCCCTCCACTTT
TRBV27	TRBD2	NA	TRBJ2-7	14	CASSLASGSYEQYF	TGTGCCAGCAGTTTGGCTAGCGGCTCCTACGAGCAGTACTTC
TRBV28	NA	NA	TRBJ1-5	19	CASSALSYRAFWGNQPQHF	TGTGCCAGCAGCGCGCTCTCGTACAGGGCATTTTGGGGCAATCAGCCCCAGCATTTT
TRBV7-2	NA	NA	TRBJ1-4	14	CASSSGYVGEKLFF	TGTGCCAGCAGCTCAGGGTATGTAGGTGAAAAACTGTTTTTT
TRBV6-6	TRBD1	NA	TRBJ2-5	15	CASTPTRGRSKTQYF	TGTGCCAGCACCCCAACCAGGGGGCGCTCAAAGACCCAGTACTTC
TRBV4-1	NA	NA	TRBJ1-1	14	CASSLIGQNTEAFF	TGCGCCAGCAGCCTGATAGGACAAAACACTGAAGCTTTCTTT
TRBV7-9	TRBD1	once	TRBJ1-1	18	CASSPKNSGQGVNTEAFF	TGTGCCAGCAGCCCGAAGAACTCTGGACAGGGAGTGAACACTGAAGCTTTCTTT
TRBV11-2	NA	NA	TRBJ1-6	15	CASSLDGGVRSPLHF	TGTGCCAGCAGCTTAGATGGGGGGGTCAGATCACCCCTCCACTTT